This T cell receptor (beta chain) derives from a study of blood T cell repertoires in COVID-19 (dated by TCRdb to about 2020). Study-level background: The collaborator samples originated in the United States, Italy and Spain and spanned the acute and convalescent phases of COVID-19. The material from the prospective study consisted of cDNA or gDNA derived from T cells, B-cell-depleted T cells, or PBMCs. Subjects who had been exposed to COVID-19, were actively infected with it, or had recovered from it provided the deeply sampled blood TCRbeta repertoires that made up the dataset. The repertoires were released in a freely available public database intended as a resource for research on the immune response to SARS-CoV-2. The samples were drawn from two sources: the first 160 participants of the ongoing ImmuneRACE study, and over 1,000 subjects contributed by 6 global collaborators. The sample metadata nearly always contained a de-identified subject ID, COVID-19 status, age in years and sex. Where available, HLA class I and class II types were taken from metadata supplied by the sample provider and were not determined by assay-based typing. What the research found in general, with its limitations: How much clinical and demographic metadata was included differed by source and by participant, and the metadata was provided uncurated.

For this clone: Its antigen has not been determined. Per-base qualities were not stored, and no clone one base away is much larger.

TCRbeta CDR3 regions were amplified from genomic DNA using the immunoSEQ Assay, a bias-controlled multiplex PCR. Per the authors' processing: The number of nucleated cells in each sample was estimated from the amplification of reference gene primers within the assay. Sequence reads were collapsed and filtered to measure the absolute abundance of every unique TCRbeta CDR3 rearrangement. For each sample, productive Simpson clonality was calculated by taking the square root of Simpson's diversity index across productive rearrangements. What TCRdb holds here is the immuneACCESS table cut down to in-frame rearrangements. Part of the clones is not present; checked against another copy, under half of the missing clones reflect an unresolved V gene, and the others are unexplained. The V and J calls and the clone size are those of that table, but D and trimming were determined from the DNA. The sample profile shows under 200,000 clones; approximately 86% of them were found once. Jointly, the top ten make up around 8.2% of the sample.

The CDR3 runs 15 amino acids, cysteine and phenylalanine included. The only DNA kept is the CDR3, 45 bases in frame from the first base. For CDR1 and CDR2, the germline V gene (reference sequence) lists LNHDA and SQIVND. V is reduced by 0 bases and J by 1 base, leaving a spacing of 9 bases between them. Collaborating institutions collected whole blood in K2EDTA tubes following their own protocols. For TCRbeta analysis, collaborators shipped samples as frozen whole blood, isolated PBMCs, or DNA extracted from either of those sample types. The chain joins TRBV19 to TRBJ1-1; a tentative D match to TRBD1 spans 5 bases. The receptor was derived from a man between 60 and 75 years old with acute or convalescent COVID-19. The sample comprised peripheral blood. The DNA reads TGTGCCAGTAGTATAGATTGGGGCAGGAACACTGAAGCTTTCTTT. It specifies CASSIDWGRNTEAFF.